These 25 T cell receptor beta chains originate from one sample sequenced in a study of T-cell reconstitution after alpha-beta-depleted transplantation in children. Unique molecular identifiers were incorporated into the prepared TCRbeta library. TCRdb fed the PCR reads into MiXCR, producing one record per CDR3 protein. Among a few hundred thousand distinct CDR3 sequences, 27% were seen once, and the ten largest hold approximately 33%. The sequencing used PBMCs, collected before TCRalphabeta/CD19-depleted stem cell transplant. Receptors were obtained from a boy under two years old with Wiskott-Aldrich syndrome, due to receive a stem cell transplant.

The gene calls are TRBV11-3 and TRBJ2-5; D is ambiguous. V lost 4 bases, J lost 4 bases, and 10 bases lay in between. From germline, CDR1 is SGHNT and CDR2 YENEEA. There are 13 residues in the CDR3. CDR3 sequence (DNA): TGTGCCAGCAGCTCCGGACCCGTAGAGACCCAGTACTTC. Protein sequence: CASSSGPVETQYF. The variable domain in full, completed from reference TRBV11-3 and TRBJ2-5, reads EAGVVQSPRYKIIEKKQPVAFWCNPISGHNTLYWYLQNLGQGPELLIRYENEEAVDDSQLPKDRFSAERLKGVDSTLKIQPAELGDSAVYLCASSSGPVETQYFGPGTRLLVL.

The chain recombines TRBV5-1 with TRBJ2-2, with 7 bases aligning to TRBD1. The CDR3 consists of 17 residues. V shed 0 bases and J 5 bases; nucleotides not matched to a gene: 10. Per germline, CDR1 SGHRS and CDR2 YFSETQ. CDR3 DNA sequence: TGCGCCAGCAGCTTGGCCGGGACAGCCAGGGGTACCGGGGAGCTGTTTTTT. It is translated as CASSLAGTARGTGELFF.

In nucleotides, the CDR3 is TGTGCCAGCAGTATCGCTGGCAGTGAGCAGTTCTTC. Translation gives CASSIAGSEQFF. The V gene is TRBV12-3 or TRBV12-4, the J gene TRBJ2-1; D uncertain. The CDR3 has 12 residues. V was shortened by 5 bases and J by 9 bases, with 11 bases between the two germline ends.

This clonotype turned up a few times. The chain joins TRBV5-1 to TRBJ2-7; D not certain. Germline V gives CDR1 SGHRS, CDR2 YFSETQ. Trimming took 9 bases from V and 9 from J, leaving 13 bases between them. CDR3 length: 10 amino acids. CDR3 region: CATPSIGQYF. CDR3 bases: TGCGCCACCCCCTCGATAGGGCAGTACTTC.

The chain couples TRBV30 to TRBJ2-7, with 7 positions matching TRBD2. The junction had 8 bases not matched to a gene; V was cut back by 1 base and J by 2 bases. CDR1 and CDR2 (germline): GTSNPN, SVGIG (reference sequence). The CDR3 extends over 15 amino acids. DNA of the CDR3: TGTGCCTGGAGTGGGAAAGCGGGGTCGACCTACGAGCAGTACTTC. The encoded protein is CAWSGKAGSTYEQYF.

The chain employs TRBV28 and TRBJ2-6; D is perhaps TRBD2 (6 bases). This CDR3 has 18 residues. V was cut by 0 bases and J by 4 bases, with 16 bases left in between. From germline, CDR1 is MDHEN and CDR2 SYDVKM. The CDR3 bases are TGTGCCAGCAGTTTATGGGGGGACTCACTTGGGGGGGCCAACGTCCTGACTTTC. Translating gives CASSLWGDSLGGANVLTF. Full variable domain (missing parts from reference TRBV28 and TRBJ2-6): DVKVTQSSRYLVKRTGEKVFLECVQDMDHENMFWYRQDPGLGLRLIYFSYDVKMKEKGDIPEGYSVSREKKERFSLILESASTNQTSMYLCASSLWGDSLGGANVLTFGAGSRLTVL.

The gene calls are TRBV27 and TRBJ1-5, with 10 bases fitting TRBD1. Germline assignment: CDR1 MNHEY and CDR2 SMNVEV (reference sequence). The trim removed 5 bases at V and 6 bases at J, leaving 10 bases unmatched. This CDR3 spans 16 amino acids. CDR3 amino acids: CASSIIGTGVRQPQHF. Written as DNA, the CDR3 is TGTGCCAGCAGTATAATCGGGACAGGGGTTCGTCAGCCCCAGCATTTT.

This clonotype was detected ten times or more. The V call is TRBV3-1, the J call TRBJ2-1; 10 nucleotides line up with TRBD2. There are 15 residues in the CDR3. Germline V gene data show CDR1 as LGHDT and CDR2 as YNNKEL (reference sequence). J lost 6 bases, V lost 4 bases, and 6 bases had no gene match. CDR3 amino acids: CASSRTSGRGNEQFF. For the CDR3, the DNA is TGTGCCAGCAGCCGGACTAGCGGTAGGGGCAATGAGCAGTTCTTC.

This clonotype came up a few times. The rearrangement joins TRBV4-2 to TRBJ1-2; possibly TRBD1 for D (5 bases). Germline CDR1 reads LGHNA; CDR2 reads YNFKEQ. The CDR3 covers 15 residues. Trimming left V 4 bases short and J 6 bases short, with 18 bases between. CDR3 nucleotides: TGTGCCAGCAGCCGCAGCAGGGTCAGAGGGGATGGCTACACCTTC. Amino acids: CASSRSRVRGDGYTF.

The chain couples TRBV5-1 to TRBJ2-7, with TRBD2 matching 8 bases. In germline, CDR1 is SGHRS, CDR2 YFSETQ. The trim removed 0 bases at V and 6 bases at J, leaving 8 bases unmatched. CDR3 length: 15 residues. The CDR3 sequence: CASSLVGLVDSEQYF. DNA for the CDR3: TGCGCCAGCAGCTTGGTGGGACTAGTCGACTCCGAGCAGTACTTC.

The rearrangement joins TRBV12-3 or TRBV12-4 to TRBJ2-5, with no clear D. The CDR3 runs 14 residues. V was trimmed by 3 bases and J by 7 bases, leaving 15 bases between them. The CDR3 sequence is CASSFVGFRATQYF. For the CDR3, the DNA is TGTGCCAGCAGTTTTGTGGGTTTTAGGGCGACCCAGTACTTC.

The sample holds a few counts of this clonotype. The rearrangement joins TRBV10-3 to TRBJ2-1, with unresolved D. The V end was cut by 5 bases, the J end by 3 bases, with 5 bases between. The CDR3 spans 12 residues. Germline-derived CDR1 and CDR2 are ENHRY and SYGVKD. This chain's CDR3 is CAISYNYNEQFF. The CDR3 DNA reads TGTGCCATCAGTTATAACTACAATGAGCAGTTCTTC.

The V call is TRBV6-5, the J call TRBJ2-7, with 7 bases fitting TRBD1. CDR1 and CDR2 from the germline V gene are MNHEY and SVGAGI. V was clipped by 2 bases and J by 5 bases; unmatched bases: 3. The CDR3 totals 13 residues. The CDR3 region has the DNA TGTGCCAGCAGTTACCGACAGGGTGACGAGCAGTACTTC. Its protein is CASSYRQGDEQYF.

This clonotype occurred a few times. The chain recombines TRBV15 with TRBJ1-1; D is ambiguous. Trimming took off 7 bases at V and 0 bases at J, with 15 bases between the two ends. The CDR3 is 15 amino acids. Germline V gene sequence: CDR1 LNHNV, CDR2 YYDKDF (reference sequence). The CDR3 is CATTLGRTLNTEAFF. CDR3 bases: TGTGCCACCACCTTAGGACGGACCTTGAACACTGAAGCTTTCTTT.

Only a few counts were recorded for this clonotype. The rearrangement joins TRBV28 to TRBJ1-2; D is uncertain. This CDR3 is built from 14 residues. V dropped 3 bases and J dropped 10 bases, with 18 bases sitting between them. Per the germline V gene, CDR1 is MDHEN and CDR2 is SYDVKM. The CDR3 loop reads CASSFLVFKGYYTF. The CDR3 DNA follows: TGTGCCAGCAGTTTTTTGGTTTTTAAGGGCTACTACACCTTC.

Of note for this clonotype: The junction differs from germline at one of its ends, possibly a read error. The J gene is TRBJ2-1, the V gene TRBV5-1; TRBD2 aligns across 10 bases. Per germline, CDR1 SGHRS and CDR2 YFSETQ. The length of the CDR3 is 14 residues. The DNA for the CDR3 is TGCGCCAGCAGCTTAACTAGCGGGAACAATGAGGAGTTCTTC. This gives the protein CASSLTSGNNEEFF.

In this sample, this clonotype turned up a few times. The chain combines TRBV24-1 with TRBJ2-2; D possibly matches TRBD1 or TRBD2 (6 bases each). The CDR3 covers 13 residues. The germline gives CDR1 KGHDR, CDR2 SFDVKD. Trimming removed 6 bases from V and 5 bases from J, with 9 bases in between. CDR3 DNA sequence: TGTGCCACCAGTTGGGGGGCGACCGGGGAGCTGTTTTTT. Translating gives CATSWGATGELFF.

This chain joins TRBV3-1 and TRBJ1-2; no reliable D call. Germline CDR1 LGHDT, CDR2 YNNKEL (reference sequence). CDR3 length: 14 amino acids. V lost 4 bases to trimming and J lost 7 bases, with 16 bases between them. The CDR3 coding sequence is TGTGCCAGCAGCCCCAGGAGGGTCCCCGGTGGCTACACCTTC. Protein product: CASSPRRVPGGYTF.

The table lists this clonotype with a few counts. This chain joins TRBV5-5 and TRBJ2-1; 7 positions agree with TRBD2. This CDR3 has 12 residues. Germline CDR1 reads SGHKS; CDR2 reads YYEKEE (reference sequence). V lost 3 bases, J lost 8 bases, and 2 bases stayed unmatched. The CDR3 is CASSWGLYEQFF. In DNA form, the CDR3 reads TGTGCCAGCAGCTGGGGACTATATGAGCAGTTCTTC.

This clonotype was detected only a few times. V usage is TRBV7-2 and J usage is TRBJ2-7; D may be TRBD1 or TRBD2 (5 bases each). There are 15 residues in the CDR3. CDR1 SGHTA and CDR2 FQGNSA come from the germline V gene. V was pared by 0 bases and J by 3 bases, with 12 bases between. CDR3 protein: CASSLALGEFYEQYF. CDR3 nucleotides: TGTGCCAGCAGCTTAGCCCTGGGGGAGTTCTACGAGCAGTACTTC.

This clonotype was detected a few times. The chain carries TRBV3-1 and TRBJ2-1, with TRBD2 matching over 10 bases. This CDR3 is 17 amino acids long. V lost 1 base, J lost 5 bases, and 8 bases stayed unmatched. In germline, CDR1 is LGHDT, CDR2 YNNKEL (reference sequence). The CDR3, as DNA: TGTGCCAGCAGCCAAGGGAGACTAGCGGGCGCTGACAATGAGCAGTTCTTC. It yields the protein CASSQGRLAGADNEQFF.

The genes are TRBV24-1 and TRBJ1-6; the D is unclear. V shed 3 bases and J shed 0 bases, with 8 bases lying between them. The germline CDR1 and CDR2 sequences are KGHDR and SFDVKD. This CDR3 is 16 amino acids long. DNA of the CDR3: TGTGCCACCAGTGATGTCGACACCTCCTATAATTCACCCCTCCACTTT. The encoded protein is CATSDVDTSYNSPLHF.

This clonotype has a single count. The rearrangement uses TRBV20-1 and TRBJ2-1, with TRBD2 matching 9 bases. With V trimmed by 7 bases and J by 7 bases, 8 bases remained unmatched. Germline values: CDR1 DFQATT, CDR2 SNEGSKA (reference sequence). The CDR3 is made up of 13 amino acids. In DNA, the CDR3 is TGCAGTGTCAGGGCTAGCGGGGAGAATGAGCAGTTCTTC. Amino acid sequence: CSVRASGENEQFF.

The rearrangement uses TRBV27 and TRBJ1-6, with a weak D call TRBD1 (5 bases). CDR1 is MNHEY, CDR2 SMNVEV, per germline (reference sequence). V dropped 8 bases and J dropped 9 bases, with 14 bases sitting between them. The CDR3 totals 13 residues. The CDR3 nucleotides read TGTGCCAGCCGCTGGGGCGGGCTTTCACCCCTCCACTTT. The encoded protein is CASRWGGLSPLHF.

This chain uses TRBV5-1 with TRBJ2-1, with D hard to call. The CDR3 loop spans 11 amino acids. The V gene lost 5 bases and the J gene lost 7 bases, with 7 bases spanning the gap. The germline V gene has CDR1 SGHRS and CDR2 YFSETQ. CDR3 sequence reads: CASRVENEQFF. Here the CDR3 DNA reads TGCGCCAGCAGGGTCGAGAATGAGCAGTTCTTC. Full variable domain (outside the CDR3, taken from reference TRBV5-1 and TRBJ2-1): KAGVTQTPRYLIKTRGQQVTLSCSPISGHRSVSWYQQTPGQGLQFLFEYFSETQRNKGNFPGRFSGRQFSNSRSEMNVSTLELGDSALYLCASRVENEQFFGPGTRLTVL.